The sample holds one count of the clone carrying this TCR beta chain. The antigen is undetermined. This record comes from a study of PD-1 blockade in classical Hodgkin lymphoma. The CDR3 consists of 14 residues. V lost 8 bases and J lost 1, with 11 bases in between. The germline V gene has CDR1 WSHSY and CDR2 SAAADI. Study outcomes and limitations: Anyone who began nivolumab under 1 year after ASCT was excluded. The authors have not defined what causes the repertoire differences, possibly disease activity or prior therapy. Newly diagnosed patients were said to have less baseline TCR diversity than healthy donors did. Patients who responded completely had about the same baseline diversity as newly diagnosed patients.

Clones were read by immunoSEQ multiplex PCR, and TCRdb kept only the in-frame ones, dropping some. Altogether 95,000 to 120,000 clones are present, roughly nine tenths being singletons, with the ten largest covering about 20%. Following autologous stem cell transplantation, relapse occurred in every patient, and exposure to brentuximab vedotin varied. Sequenced here: peripheral blood mononuclear cells (PBMCs), sampled before the second cycle of nivolumab. The sequence was obtained from a human donor with classical Hodgkin lymphoma. V is TRBV10-2 and J is TRBJ2-2; D gene ambiguous. CDR3 in DNA: TGCGCCAGCGAACTTGGTCTGAACACCGGGGAGCTGTTTTTT. Protein: CASELGLNTGELFF.